The subject of this entry is one T cell receptor beta chain. Antigen specificity is unknown. The data were produced by immunoSEQ multiplex PCR, yet TCRdb's version contains in-frame clones alone and is incomplete. The repertoire holds about 120,000 clones, with about four fifths as singletons. This sample is drawn from a study of radiation and T cells in renal cell carcinoma. CDR3 length equals 14 residues. Per the germline V gene, CDR1 is SGDLS and CDR2 is YYNGEE. The V end was cut by 3 bases, the J end by 4 bases, with 14 bases between. General study findings and limits: In blood, top tumor clones expanded by 2 weeks, shrinking by 4.

Time point reported: blood 2 weeks post-SBRT. As for treatment: 15 Gy SBRT to primary tumor, nephrectomy 4 weeks later. J is TRBJ2-7 and V is TRBV9; D tentatively fits TRBD1 or TRBD2 (5 bases each). This receptor was identified in a man aged 50-60 years with renal cell carcinoma. The material sequenced was blood, taken from a patient whose treatment included radiotherapy and nephrectomy. The CDR3 region has the DNA TGTGCCAGCAGCGCGGACAAAGGGAGATACGAGCAGTACTTC. This translates into CASSADKGRYEQYF. Full variable domain (outside the CDR3, taken from reference TRBV9 and TRBJ2-7): DSGVTQTPKHLITATGQRVTLRCSPRSGDLSVYWYQQSLDQGLQFLIQYYNGEERAKGNILERFSAQQFPDLHSELNLSSLELGDSALYFCASSADKGRYEQYFGPGTRLTVT.